This T cell receptor (beta chain) is from a study of control samples from healthy donors and cancer patients. Assay: immunoSEQ multiplex PCR; the TCRdb copy retains only in-frame clones and omits some. The sample has 130,000 or so clones, more than 90% seen once; the top ten hold 5.5% to 7%. The germline CDR1 and CDR2 sequences are MNHNY and SVGAGI (reference sequence). The CDR3 sequence is 16 residues long. The V and J ends lost 5 bases and 6 bases respectively, with 22 bases between them. Sequencing was carried out using blood. The rearrangement joins TRBV6-6 to TRBJ1-2; tentatively, D is TRBD1 (6 bases). This clonotype was sampled from a man between 18 and 29 years old in good health. The CDR3 DNA is TGTGCCAGCAGTGCCATTAGGGGGAGTTATGGAGATGGCTACACCTTC. Its translation: CASSAIRGSYGDGYTF.